This entry features one TCR beta chain sequence. The entry originates in a study of blood T cell repertoires in COVID-19. Whole-study context: Sites across the United States, Italy and Spain contributed samples from acute and convalescent COVID-19.

Germline V gives CDR1 SNHLY, CDR2 FYNNEI. After removal of 6 bases from V and 6 bases from J, the junction contained 10 bases not matched to a gene. The CDR3 extends over 14 amino acids. Sequenced by immunoSEQ multiplex PCR; TCRdb stores in-frame clones only, minus some. The sample yields 100,000 or so clones, approximately 92% seen once. The V gene is TRBV2, the J gene TRBJ1-2, with 7 positions matching TRBD1. What was sequenced was peripheral blood. The sequence was obtained from a man aged 50-59 years with active COVID-19. CDR3 region: CASRGLDRVDGYTF. The CDR3 DNA reads TGTGCCAGCAGGGGACTAGACAGGGTTGATGGCTACACCTTC.